This entry lists 28 T cell receptor beta chains sequenced from one sample in a study of blood T cell repertoires in COVID-19. Assay used: immunoSEQ multiplex PCR; TCRdb lists only in-frame clones, some missing. The sample lists 300,000 to 350,000 clones; 85% to 90% were seen once. What was sequenced was peripheral blood. The receptors originated from a woman aged 30 to 39 with COVID-19, enrolled during active disease.

CDR3 protein: CSASAKETQYF. CDR3 nucleotide sequence: TGCAGTGCTAGCGCTAAGGAGACCCAGTACTTC. The rearrangement uses TRBV20-1 and TRBJ2-5; the D is unclear. Germline assignment: CDR1 DFQATT and CDR2 SNEGSKA (reference sequence). V was clipped by 3 bases and J by 5 bases, with 7 bases between them. This CDR3 has 11 amino acids.

The gene calls are TRBV7-9 and TRBJ1-2, with D possibly matching TRBD1 (6 bases). Germline V gene lookup returns CDR1 SEHNR and CDR2 FQNEAQ (reference sequence). This CDR3 region has 13 residues. V was clipped by 6 bases and J by 1 base, with 9 bases between them. The CDR3 DNA is TGTGCCAGCAGTCAACAGGGTAACTATGGCTACACCTTC. Translation gives CASSQQGNYGYTF.

This clone is a singleton in its sample. This rearrangement joins TRBV9 to TRBJ2-5; 11 bases line up with TRBD2. This CDR3 is built from 16 residues. V was pared by 0 bases and J by 5 bases, with 6 bases of the junction left unmatched. Germline CDR1 and CDR2: SGDLS and YYNGEE. CDR3 protein: CASSVGLAGGGETQYF. DNA of the CDR3: TGTGCCAGCAGCGTAGGGCTAGCGGGAGGCGGGGAGACCCAGTACTTC. Full variable domain (outside the CDR3, taken from reference TRBV9 and TRBJ2-5): DSGVTQTPKHLITATGQRVTLRCSPRSGDLSVYWYQQSLDQGLQFLIQYYNGEERAKGNILERFSAQQFPDLHSELNLSSLELGDSALYFCASSVGLAGGGETQYFGPGTRLLVL.

The genes are TRBV19 and TRBJ2-1; the D gene is possibly TRBD2 (6 bases). V was pared by 4 bases and J by 10 bases, with 8 bases between. This CDR3 region has 11 residues. Germline V gives CDR1 LNHDA, CDR2 SQIVND (reference sequence). The chain's CDR3 is CASSTGLEQFF. The DNA for the CDR3 is TGTGCCAGTAGTACCGGACTAGAGCAGTTCTTC.

This clone occurred once. V and J are TRBV23-1 and TRBJ1-1; 7 bases match TRBD1. TRBV23-1 is flagged as an ORF with uncertain function. CDR3 length: 16 amino acids. With 3 bases clipped from V and 2 bases from J, the junction kept 9 bases outside the gene matches. The CDR3 loop reads CASSHTDREVNTEAFF. DNA for the CDR3: TGCGCCAGCAGTCACACCGACAGGGAGGTTAACACTGAAGCTTTCTTT.

This clone was found once. This chain joins TRBV28 and TRBJ1-1, with TRBD1 matching 8 bases. CDR1 is MDHEN and CDR2 is SYDVKM in the germline V gene. The CDR3 spans 17 residues. V was clipped by 4 bases and J by 0 bases; unmatched bases: 10. The DNA of the CDR3 is TGTGCCAGCAGTTCTTTCGGACAGGGAGACCTGAACACTGAAGCTTTCTTT. It specifies CASSSFGQGDLNTEAFF.

The chain has TRBV5-8 and TRBJ2-7; TRBD2 matches 7 bases. V lost 1 base to trimming and J lost 0 bases; unmatched junction nucleotides: 7. Germline V gene lookup returns CDR1 SGHTS and CDR2 YDEGEE. This CDR3 is built from 16 residues. CDR3 DNA: TGTGCCAGCAGCTTGTGGCCAGCGGGGTCCTCCTACGAGCAGTACTTC. Translating gives CASSLWPAGSSYEQYF.

The chain's CDR3 is CATWGTTYNEQFF. The CDR3 nucleotides are TGTGCCACTTGGGGGACTACCTACAATGAGCAGTTCTTC. The chain joins TRBV10-3 to TRBJ2-1; 7 positions agree with TRBD2. The germline V gene encodes CDR1 ENHRY and CDR2 SYGVKD. The CDR3 is 13 residues long. The trim removed 10 bases at V and 2 bases at J, leaving 5 bases unmatched.

The chain has TRBV7-9 and TRBJ2-5; 12 positions agree with TRBD2. V shed 5 bases, J shed 3 bases, and the junction held 4 bases outside the gene matches. Germline V gene lookup returns CDR1 SEHNR and CDR2 FQNEAQ (reference sequence). The length of the CDR3 is 15 residues. CDR3 residues: CASSIGLAGKETQYF. The CDR3 DNA follows: TGTGCCAGCAGCATTGGACTAGCGGGAAAAGAGACCCAGTACTTC.

The rearrangement links TRBV3-1 (or the pseudogene TRBV3-2) to TRBJ1-2; D call uncertain. V lost 0 bases, J lost 5 bases, and 7 bases lay in between. The CDR3 is made up of 13 amino acids. Germline V gives CDR1 LGHDT, CDR2 YNNKEL (reference sequence). The CDR3 here is CASSQEPVYGYTF. The CDR3 coding sequence is TGTGCCAGCAGCCAAGAGCCAGTTTATGGCTACACCTTC.

The V and J genes are TRBV27 and TRBJ2-6, with D possibly TRBD2 on 6 matching bases. The ends were cut back, 3 bases at V and 0 bases at J, with 9 bases in the middle. The CDR3 runs 16 residues. Per germline, CDR1 MNHEY and CDR2 SMNVEV (reference sequence). The CDR3: CASSFGGTSGANVLTF. DNA for the CDR3: TGTGCCAGCAGTTTTGGCGGGACCTCTGGGGCCAACGTCCTGACTTTC. The variable domain in full, with the rest retrieved from reference TRBV27 and TRBJ2-6, is EAQVTQNPRYLITVTGKKLTVTCSQNMNHEYMSWYRQDPGLGLRQIYYSMNVEVTDKGDVPEGYKVSRKEKRNFPLILESPSPNQTSLYFCASSFGGTSGANVLTFGAGSRLTVL.

The chain couples TRBV6-5 to TRBJ2-3, with 8 bases that match TRBD2. The length of the CDR3 is 15 residues. Trimming at V came to 6 bases and at J to 1 base, leaving 6 bases not matched to a gene. Germline assignment: CDR1 MNHEY and CDR2 SVGAGI. CDR3 DNA sequence: TGTGCCAGCAGGAAGCCGGGACTAGGCACAGATACGCAGTATTTT. Amino acids: CASRKPGLGTDTQYF.

DNA of the CDR3: TGTGCCAGCAGCATAGGACAGGGGAGTAATGGCTACACCTTC. It yields the protein CASSIGQGSNGYTF. The chain is built from TRBV9 and TRBJ1-2; TRBD1 matches 9 bases. J lost 6 bases, V lost 4 bases, and 7 bases had no gene match. This CDR3 has 14 residues. Germline CDR1 SGDLS, CDR2 YYNGEE.

The table lists this clone with a count of one. The CDR3 sequence is CASSLGQLAEQFF. Here the CDR3 DNA reads TGCGCCAGCAGCTTGGGACAGCTCGCTGAGCAGTTCTTC. The chain couples TRBV5-1 to TRBJ2-1; TRBD1 might be the D (5 bases). The CDR3 has 13 residues. Germline CDR1 reads SGHRS; CDR2 reads YFSETQ. Trimming shortened V by 0 bases and J by 9 bases, and 10 bases separated the two germline ends. The variable domain in full, with the rest retrieved from reference TRBV5-1 and TRBJ2-1, is KAGVTQTPRYLIKTRGQQVTLSCSPISGHRSVSWYQQTPGQGLQFLFEYFSETQRNKGNFPGRFSGRQFSNSRSEMNVSTLELGDSALYLCASSLGQLAEQFFGPGTRLTVL.

The chain has TRBV28 and TRBJ1-2; D is uncertain. The CDR3 is made up of 13 amino acids. Trimming cost V 0 bases and J 8 bases, with 10 bases left between them. Germline V gene lookup returns CDR1 MDHEN and CDR2 SYDVKM. The CDR3 DNA reads as TGTGCCAGCAGTTTATGGGATCTCGGGGGCTACACCTTC. It yields the protein CASSLWDLGGYTF.

V usage is TRBV30 and J usage is TRBJ2-7, with 7 bases identical to TRBD1. V lost 5 bases, J lost 1 base, and 8 bases stayed unmatched. The germline V gene encodes CDR1 GTSNPN and CDR2 SVGIG (reference sequence). CDR3 length: 14 residues. CDR3 loop: CAWVSSRGSYEQYF. As DNA, the CDR3 is TGTGCCTGGGTAAGTAGCAGGGGGTCCTACGAGCAGTACTTC.

V gene TRBV19 combines with J gene TRBJ2-5; 8 bases align to TRBD1. The CDR3 length is 14 residues. CDR1 and CDR2 (germline): LNHDA, SQIVND (reference sequence). V dropped 5 bases and J dropped 4; count of bases not matched to a gene: 6. The chain's CDR3 is CASSSRTGLETQYF. The CDR3 DNA follows: TGTGCCAGTAGTTCCCGGACAGGGCTAGAGACCCAGTACTTC.

CDR3 DNA: TGCGCCAGCAGCTTTGACAGGGGCGGCGAGCAGTACTTC. This sequence encodes CASSFDRGGEQYF. V gene TRBV4-1 combines with J gene TRBJ2-7; 8 nucleotides match TRBD1. This CDR3 spans 13 amino acids. Germline assignment: CDR1 MGHRA and CDR2 YSYEKL. Trimming cost V 5 bases and J 6 bases; bases outside gene matches: 6.

The count of this clone is one. The chain recombines TRBV10-1 with TRBJ2-5, with D possibly TRBD2 on 6 matching bases. Looked up from germline, CDR1 is WNHNN and CDR2 is SYGVQD (reference sequence). V lost 2 bases and J lost 1, with 17 bases in between. This CDR3 comprises 17 residues. CDR3 nucleotide sequence: TGCGCCAGCAGTGAGGGGTCCGGACGCGGGATCCAAGAGACCCAGTACTTC. Amino acid sequence: CASSEGSGRGIQETQYF.

The V gene is TRBV3-1 (or the pseudogene TRBV3-2), the J gene TRBJ1-2; 8 nucleotides agree with TRBD1. Per germline, CDR1 LGHDT and CDR2 YNNKEL (reference sequence). V was clipped by 1 base and J by 2 bases; unmatched bases: 9. The CDR3 runs 17 residues. CDR3 protein: CASSQGGRGHANYGYTF. CDR3 nucleotide sequence: TGTGCCAGCAGCCAAGGGGGCAGGGGGCATGCGAACTATGGCTACACCTTC.

The V and J genes are TRBV5-6 and TRBJ1-6, with TRBD1 identical over 10 bases. The ends lost 2 bases at V and 9 bases at J; junction bases unmatched: 5. The CDR3 consists of 15 residues. CDR1 and CDR2 from the germline V gene are SGHDT and YYEEEE. The CDR3 nucleotides read TGTGCCAGCAGCTTAGGGGACAGGGGTAGTTCACCCCTCCACTTT. Translated: CASSLGDRGSSPLHF.

CDR3 DNA: TGTGCCAGCTCACCTAGCGGGAGAGATACGCAGTATTTT. Translating gives CASSPSGRDTQYF. The chain carries TRBV18 and TRBJ2-3; TRBD2 matches at 9 bases. Germline-derived CDR1 and CDR2 are KGHSH and LQKENI. The CDR3 covers 13 residues. With 3 bases clipped from V and 5 bases from J, the junction kept 0 bases outside the gene matches. Variable domain in full (rest from reference TRBV18 and TRBJ2-3): NAGVMQNPRHLVRRRGQEARLRCSPMKGHSHVYWYRQLPEEGLKFMVYLQKENIIDESGMPKERFSAEFPKEGPSILRIQQVVRGDSAAYFCASSPSGRDTQYFGPGTRLTVL.

DNA of the CDR3: TGTGCCAGCAGCCCCTCGCTGGCAGGGCGCAATGAAAAACTGTTTTTT. Amino acid sequence: CASSPSLAGRNEKLFF. The J gene is TRBJ1-4, the V gene TRBV28, with D perhaps matching TRBD1 (5 bases). Germline CDR1 MDHEN, CDR2 SYDVKM. The CDR3 is 16 amino acids. V was trimmed by 6 bases and J by 5 bases, leaving 19 bases between them.

The chain combines TRBV18 with TRBJ2-2; 9 bases fit TRBD2. This CDR3 is 18 amino acids long. The germline V gene has CDR1 KGHSH and CDR2 LQKENI. Unmatched junction bases numbered 6, after V lost 1 base and J lost 0 bases. CDR3 sequence reads: CASSPRASGDPNTGELFF. The CDR3 DNA is TGTGCCAGCTCACCACGAGCTAGCGGGGATCCGAACACCGGGGAGCTGTTTTTT.

The chain is built from TRBV5-6 and TRBJ2-2; 7 nucleotides align to TRBD2. V lost 4 bases and J lost 4; bases outside the gene matches: 4. The CDR3 spans 14 residues. Germline V gene data show CDR1 as SGHDT and CDR2 as YYEEEE. The CDR3 DNA follows: TGTGCCAGCAGCCCCTGGGGGGGCACCGGGGAGCTGTTTTTT. Translating it yields CASSPWGGTGELFF.

This clone was recorded once. The gene calls are TRBV14 and TRBJ1-4; D is unclear. Trimming took 4 bases from V and 0 from J, leaving 9 bases between them. This CDR3 contains 15 residues. The germline CDR1 and CDR2 sequences are SGHDN and FVKESK. The CDR3 region has the DNA TGTGCCAGCAGCCTACGGAGTCCAACTAATGAAAAACTGTTTTTT. This gives the protein CASSLRSPTNEKLFF.

V gene TRBV5-1 combines with J gene TRBJ1-1; a possible D gene is TRBD1 (6 bases). The germline V gene encodes CDR1 SGHRS and CDR2 YFSETQ. The CDR3 length is 14 residues. The V gene lost 0 bases and the J gene lost 4 bases, with 10 bases spanning the gap. The CDR3 reads CASSLALGGTEAFF. The CDR3 nucleotides read TGCGCCAGCAGCTTGGCACTAGGGGGCACTGAAGCTTTCTTT.

This chain joins TRBV6-5 and TRBJ2-2; D uncertain. CDR1 is MNHEY and CDR2 is SVGAGI in the germline V gene. This CDR3 is built from 14 residues. Between the trimmed V and J ends, which lost 7 bases and 9 bases, there was a span of 18 bases. The CDR3 DNA reads TGTGCCAGCAAAGAACGGGTCAGAGCGCGGGAGCTGTTTTTT. This gives the protein CASKERVRARELFF.